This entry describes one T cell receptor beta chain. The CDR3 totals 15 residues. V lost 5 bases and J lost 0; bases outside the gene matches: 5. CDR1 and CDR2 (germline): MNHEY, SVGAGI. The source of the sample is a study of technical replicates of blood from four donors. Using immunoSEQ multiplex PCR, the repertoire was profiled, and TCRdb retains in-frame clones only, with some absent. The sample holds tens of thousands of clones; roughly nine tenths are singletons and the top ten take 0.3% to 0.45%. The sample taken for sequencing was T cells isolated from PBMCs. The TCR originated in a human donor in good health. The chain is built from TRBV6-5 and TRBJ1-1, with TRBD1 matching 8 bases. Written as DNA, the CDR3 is TGTGCCAGCAGTGGACAGGGATACATGAACACTGAAGCTTTCTTT. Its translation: CASSGQGYMNTEAFF.